This TCR beta chain emerged from a study of metastatic and nonmetastatic thyroid tumors. Thyroid surgery was preceded by no treatment in any patient. In the authors' methods: Across clinicopathological groups, CDR3 differences served as the basis for building a distant-metastasis classifier for papillary thyroid cancer. Via MiXCR, TCRdb re-called the PCR reads. The V and J calls were determined by TCRdb, not by the authors. The data contain some 25,000 clones, roughly 19% of them seen just once; the ten biggest clones take up roughly 5%. Looked up from germline, CDR1 is DFQATT and CDR2 is SNEGSKA (reference sequence). The CDR3 contains 18 residues. Trimming removed 3 bases from V and 0 bases from J, with 20 bases in between.

The chain uses TRBV20-1 and TRBJ2-2; a possible D gene is TRBD2 (6 bases). This sequence originates from a male donor with papillary thyroid cancer or a benign thyroid nodule (not recorded which). Some clones in this sample may be carry-over from other donors' samples. Source material: blood. The CDR3 bases are TGCAGTGCTAGCGGAAGCCTCCTAGCGCTGGCGAACACCGGGGAGCTGTTTTTT. Protein: CSASGSLLALANTGELFF.